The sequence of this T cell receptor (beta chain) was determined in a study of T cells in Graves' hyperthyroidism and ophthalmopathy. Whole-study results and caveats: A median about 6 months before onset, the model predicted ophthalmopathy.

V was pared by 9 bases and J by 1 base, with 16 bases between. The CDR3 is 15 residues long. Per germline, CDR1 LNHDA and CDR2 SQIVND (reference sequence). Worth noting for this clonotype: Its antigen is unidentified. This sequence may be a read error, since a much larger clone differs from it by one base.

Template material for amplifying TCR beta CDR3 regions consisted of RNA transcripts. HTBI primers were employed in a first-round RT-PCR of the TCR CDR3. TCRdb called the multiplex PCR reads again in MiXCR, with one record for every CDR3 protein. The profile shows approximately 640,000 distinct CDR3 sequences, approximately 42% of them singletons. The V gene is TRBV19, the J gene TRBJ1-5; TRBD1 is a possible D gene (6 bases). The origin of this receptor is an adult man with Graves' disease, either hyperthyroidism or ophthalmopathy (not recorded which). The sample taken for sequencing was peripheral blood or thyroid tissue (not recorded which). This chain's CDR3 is CASSRRGASNQPQHF. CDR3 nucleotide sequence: TGTGCCAGCAGCCGCCGGGGGGCGAGCAATCAGCCCCAGCATTTT.